This TCR beta chain originates from a study of CXCR3-negative and CXCR3-positive naive CD8 T cells. Study findings and constraints: High diversity, comparable across both naive subsets, contrasted with much lower diversity in memory CD8+ cells. After cryopreservation, expression of CXCR3 was partially reduced, and most assays were run with fresh PBMCs. Naive cells that were CXCR3-positive had more hydrophobic TRB CDR3s (compared with CXCR3-negative naive cells).

The TRB cDNA libraries were prepared by 5' RACE with UMI labels. From its re-call of the 5' RACE reads, TCRdb lists each CDR3 protein once, without DNA. The listing contains 130,000 to 150,000 distinct CDR3 sequences. Germline V gene data show CDR1 as SGHVS and CDR2 as FNYEAQ. This CDR3 region has 14 residues. Naive CD8+ T cells were CD45RO-CCR7+CD27+CD95-. Of note for this clonotype: Its antigen is not known.

V usage is TRBV7-6 and J usage is TRBJ2-3; checking the TCRdb D call of TRBD2 is not possible without DNA. Sample: naive CXCR3+ CD8+ T cells from blood. Sample subset: CD45RO-CCR7+CD27+CD95- naive CD8+ T cells expressing CXCR3 (TNR3+). The TCR sequence derives from a human donor in good health. Some clones in this sample may be carry-over from other donors' samples. This CDR3 reads CPSSPTRDTDTQYF.